This T cell receptor (beta chain) was observed in a study of shared clonotypes between healthy human individuals. Trimming took 0 bases from V and 2 from J; bases not matched to a gene: 7. Germline V lookup: CDR1 SGHRS, CDR2 YFSETQ. The CDR3 extends over 16 amino acids. The method was immunoSEQ multiplex PCR; TCRdb's version includes in-frame clones alone and lacks a portion of them. This repertoire shows more than 1.2 million clones, about 98.5% found once; its top ten account for 0.36%. The chain recombines TRBV5-1 with TRBJ1-2; 7 nucleotides agree with TRBD1. Sequences were obtained from naive CD4+ T cells sorted from blood. Subset in this sample: CD45RA+ positively selected. The clonotype comes from a man under 40 in good health. CDR3 sequence reads: CASSLDDRVGNYGYTF. The CDR3 DNA is TGCGCCAGCAGCTTGGATGACAGGGTGGGGAACTATGGCTACACCTTC.